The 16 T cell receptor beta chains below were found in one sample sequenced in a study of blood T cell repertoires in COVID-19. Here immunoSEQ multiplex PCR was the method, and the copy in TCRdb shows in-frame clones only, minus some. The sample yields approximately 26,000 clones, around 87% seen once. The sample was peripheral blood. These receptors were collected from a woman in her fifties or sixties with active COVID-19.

This chain's CDR3 is CATSRDNSRSSNQPQHF. The CDR3 coding sequence is TGTGCCACCAGCAGAGATAATAGCAGAAGTAGCAATCAGCCCCAGCATTTT. V usage is TRBV15 and J usage is TRBJ1-5; D remains ambiguous. V lost 0 bases and J lost 0, with 12 bases in between. The germline V gene has CDR1 LNHNV and CDR2 YYDKDF (reference sequence). This CDR3 is built from 17 residues.

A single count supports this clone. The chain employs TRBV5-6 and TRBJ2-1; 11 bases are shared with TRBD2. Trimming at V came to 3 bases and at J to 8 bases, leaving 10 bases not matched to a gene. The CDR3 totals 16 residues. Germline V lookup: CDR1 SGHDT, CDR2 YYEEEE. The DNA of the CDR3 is TGTGCCAGCAGCTCCTTAGCGGGAGGGCCGGTAGATGAGCAGTTCTTC. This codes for CASSSLAGGPVDEQFF. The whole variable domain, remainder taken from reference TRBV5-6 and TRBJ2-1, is DAGVTQSPTHLIKTRGQQVTLRCSPKSGHDTVSWYQQALGQGPQFIFQYYEEEERQRGNFPDRFSGHQFPNYSSELNVNALLLGDSALYLCASSSLAGGPVDEQFFGPGTRLTVL.

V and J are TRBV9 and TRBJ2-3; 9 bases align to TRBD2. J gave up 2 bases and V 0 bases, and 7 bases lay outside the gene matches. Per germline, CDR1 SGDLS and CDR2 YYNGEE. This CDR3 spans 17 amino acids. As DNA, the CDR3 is TGTGCCAGCAGCGTAGCGACTAGCGGCGTAAACACAGATACGCAGTATTTT. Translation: CASSVATSGVNTDTQYF.

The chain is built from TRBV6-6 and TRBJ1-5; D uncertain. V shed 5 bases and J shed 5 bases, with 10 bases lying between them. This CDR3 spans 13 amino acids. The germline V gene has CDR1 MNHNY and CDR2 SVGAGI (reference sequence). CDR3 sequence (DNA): TGTGCCAGCAGTGGATTCACAGATCAGCCCCAGCATTTT. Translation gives CASSGFTDQPQHF.

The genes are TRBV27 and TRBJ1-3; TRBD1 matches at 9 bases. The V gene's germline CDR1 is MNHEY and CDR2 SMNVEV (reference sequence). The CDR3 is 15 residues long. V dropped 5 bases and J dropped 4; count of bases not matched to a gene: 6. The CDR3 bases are TGTGCCAGCAGTCCGGGGACAGGGCTAGGAAACACCATATATTTT. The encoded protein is CASSPGTGLGNTIYF.

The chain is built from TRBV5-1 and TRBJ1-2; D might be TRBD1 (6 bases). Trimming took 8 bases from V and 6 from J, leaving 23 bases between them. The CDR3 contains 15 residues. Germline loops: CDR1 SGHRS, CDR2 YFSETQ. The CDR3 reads CASKAGGLNDHGYTF. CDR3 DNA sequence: TGCGCCAGTAAAGCCGGGGGGCTCAATGACCATGGCTACACCTTC.

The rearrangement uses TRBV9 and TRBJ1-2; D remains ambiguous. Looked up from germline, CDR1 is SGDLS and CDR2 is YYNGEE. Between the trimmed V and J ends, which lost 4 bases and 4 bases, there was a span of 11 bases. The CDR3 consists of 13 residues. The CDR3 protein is CASSSRGSYGYTF. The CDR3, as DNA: TGTGCCAGCAGCTCTCGAGGGTCCTATGGCTACACCTTC.

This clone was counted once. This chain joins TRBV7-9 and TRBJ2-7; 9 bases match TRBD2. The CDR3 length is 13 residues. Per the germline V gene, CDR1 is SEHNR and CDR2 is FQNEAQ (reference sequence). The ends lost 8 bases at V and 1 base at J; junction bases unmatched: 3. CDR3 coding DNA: TGTGCCAGCGATAGCGGGAGTTCCTACGAGCAGTACTTC. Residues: CASDSGSSYEQYF.

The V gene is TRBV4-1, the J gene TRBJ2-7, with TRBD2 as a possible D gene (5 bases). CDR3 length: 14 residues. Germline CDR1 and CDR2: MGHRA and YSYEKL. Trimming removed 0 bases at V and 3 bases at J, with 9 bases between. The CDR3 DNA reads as TGCGCCAGCAGCCAAGAGATAGGGAGCTACGAGCAGTACTTC. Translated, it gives CASSQEIGSYEQYF.

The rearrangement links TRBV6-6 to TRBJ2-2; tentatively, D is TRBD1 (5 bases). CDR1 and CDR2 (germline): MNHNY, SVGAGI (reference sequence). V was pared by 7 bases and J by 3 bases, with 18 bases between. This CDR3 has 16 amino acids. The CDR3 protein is CASTMTENGYTGELFF. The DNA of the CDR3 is TGTGCCAGCACCATGACAGAAAATGGGTACACCGGGGAGCTGTTTTTT.

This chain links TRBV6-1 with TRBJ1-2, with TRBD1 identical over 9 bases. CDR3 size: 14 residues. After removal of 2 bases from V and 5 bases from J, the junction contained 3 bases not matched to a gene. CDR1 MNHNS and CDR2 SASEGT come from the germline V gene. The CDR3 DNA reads TGTGCCAGCAGTGAAAGGACAGGGGTTTATGGCTACACCTTC. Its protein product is CASSERTGVYGYTF.

CDR3 residues: CASTPRGGITDTQYF. As DNA, the CDR3 is TGTGCCAGCACACCGCGTGGTGGTATCACAGATACGCAGTATTTT. V and J are TRBV7-2 and TRBJ2-3; D ambiguous. The CDR3 totals 15 residues. Germline values: CDR1 SGHTA, CDR2 FQGNSA. V lost 7 bases, J lost 2 bases, and 16 bases lay in between.

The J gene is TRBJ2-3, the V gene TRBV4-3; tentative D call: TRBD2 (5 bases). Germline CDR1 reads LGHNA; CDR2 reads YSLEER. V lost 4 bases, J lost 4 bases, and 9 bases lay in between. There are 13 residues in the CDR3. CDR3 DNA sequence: TGCGCCAGCAGCCCGGGATTCCCAGATACGCAGTATTTT. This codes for CASSPGFPDTQYF.

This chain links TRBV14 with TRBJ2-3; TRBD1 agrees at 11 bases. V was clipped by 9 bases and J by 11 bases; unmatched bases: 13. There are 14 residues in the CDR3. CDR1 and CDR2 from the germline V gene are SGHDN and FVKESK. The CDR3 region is CASSRDRGNLGQYF. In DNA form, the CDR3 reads TGTGCCAGTTCCCGGGACAGGGGGAACCTGGGGCAGTATTTT.

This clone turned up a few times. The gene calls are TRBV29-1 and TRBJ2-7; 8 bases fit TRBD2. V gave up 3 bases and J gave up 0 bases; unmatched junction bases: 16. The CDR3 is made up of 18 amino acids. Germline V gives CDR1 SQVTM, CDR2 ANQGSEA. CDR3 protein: CSVDLGVTSGGHSYEQYF. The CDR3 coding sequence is TGCAGCGTTGATCTGGGTGTGACTTCGGGGGGGCACTCCTACGAGCAGTACTTC.

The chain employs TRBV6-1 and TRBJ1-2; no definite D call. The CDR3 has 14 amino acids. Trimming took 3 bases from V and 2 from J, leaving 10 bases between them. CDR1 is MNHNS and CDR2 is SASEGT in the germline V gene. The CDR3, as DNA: TGTGCCAGCAGTGACCATTGGCAGAACTATGGCTACACCTTC. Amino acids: CASSDHWQNYGYTF.